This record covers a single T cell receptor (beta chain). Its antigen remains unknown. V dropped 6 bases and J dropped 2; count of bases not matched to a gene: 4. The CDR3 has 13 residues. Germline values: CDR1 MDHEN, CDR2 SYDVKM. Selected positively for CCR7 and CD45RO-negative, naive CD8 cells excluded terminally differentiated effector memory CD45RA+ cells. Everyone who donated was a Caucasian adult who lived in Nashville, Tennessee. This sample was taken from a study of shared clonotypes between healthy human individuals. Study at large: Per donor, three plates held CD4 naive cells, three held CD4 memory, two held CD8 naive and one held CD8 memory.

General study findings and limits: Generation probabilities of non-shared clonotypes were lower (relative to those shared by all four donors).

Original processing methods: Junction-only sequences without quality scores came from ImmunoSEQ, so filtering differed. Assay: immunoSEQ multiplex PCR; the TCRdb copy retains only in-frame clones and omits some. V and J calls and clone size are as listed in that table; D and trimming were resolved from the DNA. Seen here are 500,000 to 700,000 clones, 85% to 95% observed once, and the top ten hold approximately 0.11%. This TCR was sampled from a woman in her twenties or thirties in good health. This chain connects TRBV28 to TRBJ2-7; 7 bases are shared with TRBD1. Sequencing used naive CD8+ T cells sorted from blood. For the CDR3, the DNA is TGTGCCAGCAGGGACAGGTCGACCTACGAGCAGTACTTC. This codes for CASRDRSTYEQYF.